This T cell receptor beta chain derives from a study of CD8 T cells in ankylosing spondylitis. Broader study findings: Matched synovial fluid from ankylosing spondylitis patients was reported to be enriched for disease-linked clones. Reactive arthritis synovial fluid and blood were previously reported to contain some motif variants. A motif of eight or nine highly homologous TCR beta variants was seen as apparently characteristic of ankylosing spondylitis blood.

The CDR3 is 16 amino acids. Germline CDR1 is SGHDT and CDR2 is YYEEEE. J was trimmed by 1 base and V by 4 bases; bases with no gene match: 5. This clonotype was observed once. No antigen is known for it. TCR beta libraries were made by quantitative 5'-RACE with molecular barcodes. TCRdb called the 5' RACE reads again in MiXCR, with one record for every CDR3 protein. Among some 450,000 distinct CDR3 sequences listed, roughly 18% were seen once. The gene calls are TRBV5-6 and TRBJ2-1, with TRBD2 matching over 10 bases. Material for sequencing was blood, either unsorted or a sorted T cell fraction (not recorded which). The sequence was obtained from a male donor with ankylosing spondylitis. Here the CDR3 reads CASSMIAGGSYNEQFF. Written as DNA, the CDR3 is TGTGCCAGCAGCATGATAGCGGGAGGTTCCTACAATGAGCAGTTCTTC.